These T cell receptor beta chains were read from a single sample in a study of CD8+CD57+ T cells in acquired aplastic anemia. TCRdb independently ran MiXCR on the reads; one entry per CDR3 protein. The data show 40,000 to 45,000 distinct CDR3 sequences, 65% to 70% seen once. The sequenced sample consisted of sorted CD4+, CD8+, or CD8+CD57+ T cells (not recorded which) from PBMCs. The receptors were sampled from a human donor in good health, serving as a control. Both conserved end residues are part of each CDR3. D genes are given only for firm matches. Not all rows give a size; the values are once, few, many and, for expanded clones, a class.

V gene,clone size,D gene,J gene,CDR3 protein,CDR3 DNA
TRBV7-6,NA,TRBD1,TRBJ1-6,CASSLGTGLHNSPLHF,TGTGCCAGCAGCCTCGGGACAGGGCTTCATAATTCACCCCTCCACTTT
TRBV11-3,NA,NA,TRBJ2-5,CASSVPMGAQYF,TGTGCCAGCAGCGTCCCGATGGGGGCCCAGTACTTC
TRBV7-2,NA,TRBD1,TRBJ1-5,CASSDGTGWNQPQHF,TGTGCCAGCAGCGATGGGACAGGGTGGAATCAGCCCCAGCATTTT
TRBV6-1,NA,TRBD1,TRBJ2-2,CASGGTGDAGELFF,TGTGCCAGCGGCGGGACAGGGGACGCCGGGGAGCTGTTTTTT
TRBV29-1,medium-sized,NA,TRBJ2-3,CSVERGRGTDTQYF,TGCAGCGTTGAGCGGGGTCGTGGCACAGATACGCAGTATTTT
TRBV15,few,NA,TRBJ2-7,CATSREPSYEQYF,TGTGCCACCAGCAGAGAACCCTCCTACGAGCAGTACTTC
TRBV20-1,NA,TRBD1,TRBJ2-7,CSTGAGSYEQYF,TGCAGTACAGGGGCAGGGTCCTACGAGCAGTACTTC
TRBV10-2,NA,NA,TRBJ1-2,CASRESRGHYGYTF,TGCGCCAGCAGGGAATCTCGGGGACACTATGGCTACACCTTC
TRBV24-1,few,TRBD1,TRBJ2-5,CATSGRTGAQETQYF,TGTGCCACCAGTGGTAGGACAGGGGCTCAAGAGACCCAGTACTTC
TRBV2,NA,NA,TRBJ2-7,CASSRQEVEQYF,TGTGCCAGCAGTCGACAGGAAGTCGAGCAGTACTTC
TRBV15,NA,NA,TRBJ1-6,CATSRDSSLHF,TGTGCCACCAGCAGAGATTCATCCCTCCACTTT
TRBV2,few,NA,TRBJ1-1,CASSGGYTEAFF,TGTGCCAGCAGTGGGGGGTACACTGAAGCTTTCTTT
TRBV7-6,NA,NA,TRBJ2-7,CASSPAGDEQYF,TGTGCCAGCAGCCCAGCAGGGGACGAGCAGTACTTC
TRBV10-3,NA,TRBD2,TRBJ2-1,CAISASAGGGNEQFF,TGTGCCATCAGTGCATCAGCGGGAGGGGGCAATGAGCAGTTCTTC
TRBV19,NA,NA,TRBJ1-6,CASSIQGDNSPLHF,TGTGCCAGTAGTATTCAAGGGGATAATTCACCCCTCCACTTT
TRBV9,NA,NA,TRBJ1-2,CASSVGGRSGYTF,TGTGCCAGCAGCGTAGGCGGGCGCAGTGGCTACACCTTC
TRBV6-2/TRBV6-3,many,NA,TRBJ1-5,CASSEGGPNQPQHF,TGTGCCAGCTCCGAAGGGGGTCCCAATCAGCCCCAGCATTTT
TRBV12-3/TRBV12-4,many,NA,TRBJ2-7,CASSRRGLGRPYEQYF,TGTGCCAGCAGTAGGCGGGGCCTCGGCAGACCATACGAGCAGTACTTC
TRBV20-1,NA,TRBD1,TRBJ2-5,CSAQGQGGPGTQYF,TGCAGTGCTCAGGGACAGGGCGGACCGGGGACCCAGTACTTC
TRBV24-1,medium-sized,NA,TRBJ2-3,CATSDPRGYGEGSTDTQYF,TGTGCCACCAGTGACCCCCGGGGGTACGGAGAGGGGAGCACAGATACGCAGTATTTT
TRBV2,NA,NA,TRBJ2-3,CASIMTASSYNEQYF,TGTGCCAGCATTATGACAGCGAGCTCCTACAATGAGCAGTATTTT
TRBV2,few,TRBD2,TRBJ2-5,CASGWTSGETQYF,TGTGCCAGCGGATGGACTAGCGGGGAGACCCAGTACTTC
TRBV7-3,NA,NA,TRBJ2-1,CASSLISPNEQFF,TGTGCCAGCAGCTTAATCTCACCCAATGAGCAGTTCTTC
TRBV5-6,NA,NA,TRBJ1-5,CASSFGGDSNQPQHF,TGTGCCAGCAGCTTTGGAGGGGATAGCAATCAGCCCCAGCATTTT
TRBV19,few,NA,TRBJ1-2,CASSMTGGYTF,TGTGCCAGTAGTATGACAGGTGGCTACACCTTC
TRBV29-1,NA,NA,TRBJ1-2,CSAEPDGGRVIF,TGCAGCGCCGAACCAGACGGGGGAAGGGTCATTTTC
TRBV20-1,NA,TRBD1,TRBJ1-1,CSARGDREETEAFF,TGCAGTGCTAGAGGGGACAGGGAGGAGACTGAAGCTTTCTTT
TRBV6-1,NA,TRBD2,TRBJ2-7,CASSRGGLAGTAYEQYF,TGTGCCAGCAGTCGAGGGGGACTAGCGGGGACTGCCTACGAGCAGTACTTC
TRBV25-1,NA,NA,TRBJ2-7,CASSEDGLYEQYF,TGTGCCAGCAGTGAGGATGGACTCTACGAGCAGTACTTC
TRBV7-9,NA,NA,TRBJ2-2,CASRAGVGELFF,TGTGCCAGCAGGGCGGGCGTAGGGGAGCTGTTTTTT
TRBV11-1,few,NA,TRBJ2-3,CASSPLGAAITDTQYF,TGTGCCAGCAGCCCCTTGGGTGCCGCCATCACAGATACGCAGTATTTT
TRBV7-2,many,NA,TRBJ2-3,CASSPGQGPDTQYF,TGTGCCAGCAGCCCGGGACAAGGGCCCGATACGCAGTATTTT
TRBV5-1,many,NA,TRBJ1-4,CASSLPPGREKLFF,TGCGCCAGCAGCTTGCCACCCGGACGTGAAAAACTGTTTTTT
TRBV20-1,many,NA,TRBJ1-6,CSASQSSYNSPLHF,TGCAGTGCTAGCCAGAGCTCCTATAATTCACCCCTCCACTTT
TRBV15,NA,NA,TRBJ2-5,CATSRPRETQYF,TGTGCCACCAGCAGGCCGCGGGAGACCCAGTACTTC
TRBV29-1,NA,NA,TRBJ1-3,CSVERGTGNTIYF,TGCAGCGTTGAGAGGGGGACTGGAAACACCATATATTTT